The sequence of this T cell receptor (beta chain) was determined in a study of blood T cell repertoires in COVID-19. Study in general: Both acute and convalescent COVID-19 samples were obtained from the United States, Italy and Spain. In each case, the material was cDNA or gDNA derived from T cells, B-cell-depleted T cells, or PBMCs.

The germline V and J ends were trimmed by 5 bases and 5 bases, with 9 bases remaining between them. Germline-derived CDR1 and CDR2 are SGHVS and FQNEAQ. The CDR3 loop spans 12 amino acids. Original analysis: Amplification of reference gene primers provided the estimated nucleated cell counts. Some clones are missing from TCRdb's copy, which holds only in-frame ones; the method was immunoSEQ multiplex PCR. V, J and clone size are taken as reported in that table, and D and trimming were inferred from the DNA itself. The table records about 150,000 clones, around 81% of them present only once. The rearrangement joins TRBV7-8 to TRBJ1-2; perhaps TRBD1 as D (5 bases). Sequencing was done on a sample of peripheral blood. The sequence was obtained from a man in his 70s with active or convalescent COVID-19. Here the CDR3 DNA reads TGTGCCAGCAGCGCGGGGCAGTATGGCTACACCTTC. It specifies CASSAGQYGYTF.